The 6 T cell receptor beta chains listed next were all sequenced from one sample in a study of blood T cell repertoires in COVID-19. TCRdb's copy holds only in-frame clones and misses some; the assay was immunoSEQ multiplex PCR. The sample records some 310,000 clones, around 90% being singletons. Sequencing was done on a sample of peripheral blood. Receptors were obtained from a woman aged 40-49 years with COVID-19, enrolled during active disease.

The rearrangement uses TRBV7-2 and TRBJ2-7, with D unclear. The germline CDR1 and CDR2 sequences are SGHTA and FQGNSA. There are 15 residues in the CDR3. Trimming pared 1 base from V and 3 bases from J, leaving 13 bases between. CDR3 loop: CASSLGFTVGYEQYF. For the CDR3, the DNA is TGTGCCAGCAGCTTAGGTTTTACGGTTGGCTACGAGCAGTACTTC.

The gene calls are TRBV25-1 and TRBJ1-2, with D possibly TRBD1 on 6 matching bases. Germline-derived CDR1 and CDR2 are MGHDK and SYGVNS. This CDR3 is 16 amino acids long. The V gene lost 10 bases and the J gene lost 0 bases, with 21 bases spanning the gap. CDR3 protein: CATSSIQGGPNYGYTF. The CDR3, as DNA: TGTGCCACCTCCTCTATACAAGGGGGTCCTAACTATGGCTACACCTTC.

J is TRBJ2-7 and V is TRBV7-2, with 9 nucleotides matching TRBD2. The CDR3 has 15 amino acids. V lost 2 bases to trimming and J lost 0 bases; unmatched junction nucleotides: 2. Germline-derived CDR1 and CDR2 are SGHTA and FQGNSA. The CDR3 region is CASSLLAGTSYEQYF. As DNA, the CDR3 is TGTGCCAGCAGCTTACTAGCGGGGACCTCCTACGAGCAGTACTTC.

The chain links TRBV5-1 to TRBJ1-4; D perhaps matches TRBD1 (6 bases). Germline V gives CDR1 SGHRS, CDR2 YFSETQ. The V end was cut by 3 bases, the J end by 7 bases, with 16 bases between. The CDR3 totals 15 residues. CDR3 coding DNA: TGCGCCAGCAGCTCGTCGGGGGGCGGCGGTGAAAAACTGTTTTTT. Translated, it gives CASSSSGGGGEKLFF. Looking up the rest from reference TRBV5-1 and TRBJ1-4 gives the full variable domain: KAGVTQTPRYLIKTRGQQVTLSCSPISGHRSVSWYQQTPGQGLQFLFEYFSETQRNKGNFPGRFSGRQFSNSRSEMNVSTLELGDSALYLCASSSSGGGGEKLFFGSGTQLSVL.

The chain employs TRBV27 and TRBJ2-1; 9 bases are shared with TRBD2. V lost 5 bases to trimming and J lost 12 bases; unmatched junction nucleotides: 14. This CDR3 spans 15 amino acids. Germline V gene sequence: CDR1 MNHEY, CDR2 SMNVEV (reference sequence). The CDR3 here is CASSPSAAGGIGQFF. The DNA of the CDR3 is TGTGCCAGCAGTCCCTCGGCAGCGGGAGGAATCGGGCAGTTCTTC.

The V and J genes are TRBV12-3 or TRBV12-4 and TRBJ2-7; no definite D call. Trimming removed 5 bases from V and 4 bases from J, with 9 bases in between. The CDR3 is 12 amino acids. The CDR3 sequence: CASSLPPYEQYF. DNA of the CDR3: TGTGCCAGCAGTCTCCCCCCTTACGAGCAGTACTTC.